Following are 30 T cell receptor beta chains from one sample sequenced in a study of control samples from healthy donors and cancer patients. Measured with immunoSEQ multiplex PCR; TCRdb has only the in-frame clones, and not every one. The data contain 100,000 to 150,000 clones, 80% to 95% of them singletons. The sample comprised blood. All receptors come from a man younger than 35 in good health.

This chain links TRBV21-1 with TRBJ2-4; TRBD1 is taken as the D call from the table, unchecked against the DNA. TRBV21-1 is marked as a pseudogene. This CDR3 region has 14 residues. The CDR3 bases are TGTGCCAGCAGCACCGGCCGGGACAGTGACATTCAGTACTTC. Residues: CASSTGRDSDIQYF.

The gene calls are TRBV6-5 and TRBJ1-4; TRBD1 aligns across 8 bases. Trimming cost V 6 bases and J 3 bases; bases outside gene matches: 6. This CDR3 is 15 amino acids long. Germline CDR1 reads MNHEY; CDR2 reads SVGAGI. Here the CDR3 reads CASRQDRASNEKLFF. CDR3 in DNA: TGTGCCAGCAGACAGGACAGGGCTTCTAATGAAAAACTGTTTTTT.

The rearrangement joins TRBV15 to TRBJ1-6, with D perhaps matching TRBD1 (5 bases). Germline V gives CDR1 LNHNV, CDR2 YYDKDF (reference sequence). Trimming removed 2 bases from V and 9 bases from J, with 11 bases in between. The CDR3 has 14 amino acids. CDR3: CATSRSQGFSPLHF. The CDR3 DNA is TGTGCCACCAGCAGATCCCAGGGTTTTTCACCCCTCCACTTT.

The chain recombines TRBV7-2 with TRBJ2-7; D not resolved. Germline loops: CDR1 SGHTA, CDR2 FQGNSA. The V end was cut by 5 bases, the J end by 2 bases, with 13 bases between. The CDR3 is 14 residues long. CDR3 region: CASSPLRLTYEQYF. In DNA form, the CDR3 reads TGTGCCAGCAGCCCCCTTCGGCTAACCTACGAGCAGTACTTC.

V gene TRBV18 combines with J gene TRBJ2-7, with TRBD2 identical over 13 bases. The J segment lost 2 bases and the V segment lost 6 bases, leaving 13 bases of the junction unmatched. The CDR3 totals 18 residues. CDR1 and CDR2 from the germline V gene are KGHSH and LQKENI. This CDR3 is CASSRGLAGAFVPYEQYF. The DNA of the CDR3 is TGTGCCAGCTCTCGAGGACTAGCGGGGGCCTTTGTACCCTACGAGCAGTACTTC.

V and J are TRBV7-2 and TRBJ1-5; no clear D. The V gene's germline CDR1 is SGHTA and CDR2 FQGNSA. The CDR3 is made up of 15 amino acids. The V end lost 2 bases, the J end lost 4 bases, and 12 bases lay between the germline ends. The CDR3 nucleotides read TGTGCCAGCAGCTTAAATTTACCCTCGAATCAGCCCCAGCATTTT. Encoded protein: CASSLNLPSNQPQHF. Variable domain in full (rest from reference TRBV7-2 and TRBJ1-5): GAGVSQSPSNKVTEKGKDVELRCDPISGHTALYWYRQSLGQGLEFLIYFQGNSAPDKSGLPSDRFSAERTGGSVSTLTIQRTQQEDSAVYLCASSLNLPSNQPQHFGDGTRLSIL.

Here the CDR3 reads CASSLDLAGSKNIQYF. As DNA, the CDR3 is TGCGCCAGCAGCTTGGACCTAGCGGGATCCAAAAACATTCAGTACTTC. The V gene is TRBV5-1, the J gene TRBJ2-4; 9 bases agree with TRBD2. Germline values: CDR1 SGHRS, CDR2 YFSETQ. V lost 0 bases and J lost 2; bases outside the gene matches: 3. This CDR3 has 16 amino acids.

The rearrangement uses TRBV2 and TRBJ2-3; D might be TRBD1 or TRBD2, each matching 5 bases. Germline values: CDR1 SNHLY, CDR2 FYNNEI. Trimming took 6 bases from V and 4 from J, leaving 17 bases between them. CDR3 length: 15 residues. The DNA of the CDR3 is TGTGCCAGCAGCCGGGACGGTCAAAGCGCAGATACGCAGTATTTT. Translating it yields CASSRDGQSADTQYF.

This clone was recorded a few times. CDR3 sequence reads: CSVELRAGVFTDTQYF. The CDR3 region has the DNA TGCAGCGTTGAGCTCAGAGCGGGGGTCTTCACAGATACGCAGTATTTT. The chain links TRBV29-1 to TRBJ2-3, with 8 bases aligning to TRBD2. This CDR3 is 16 amino acids long. The germline gives CDR1 SQVTM, CDR2 ANQGSEA. Germline trimming cut 3 bases from V and 2 bases from J; bases unmatched to any gene: 10.

This chain joins TRBV4-1 and TRBJ1-2; possibly TRBD1 for D (5 bases). Germline CDR1 is MGHRA and CDR2 is YSYEKL. V was cut by 1 base and J by 4 bases, with 13 bases left in between. The CDR3 sequence is 15 residues long. In DNA form, the CDR3 reads TGCGCCAGCAGCCAAGGCGGGGGGTGGGCCTATGGCTACACCTTC. It codes for CASSQGGGWAYGYTF.

V and J are TRBV3-1 (or the pseudogene TRBV3-2) and TRBJ2-1; D possibly corresponds to TRBD2 (5 bases). V lost 6 bases, J lost 3 bases, and 15 bases lay in between. CDR3 length: 15 residues. Germline CDR1 reads LGHDT; CDR2 reads YNNKEL (reference sequence). The CDR3 here is CASSQTSLFYNEQFF. The DNA for the CDR3 is TGTGCCAGCAGTCAAACTAGTCTTTTCTACAATGAGCAGTTCTTC.

The chain employs TRBV2 and TRBJ2-5; TRBD1 is a possible D gene (6 bases). Germline loops: CDR1 SNHLY, CDR2 FYNNEI. This CDR3 has 15 residues. V lost 4 bases and J 5 bases, leaving 17 bases between the germline ends. The CDR3 DNA is TGTGCCAGCAGTGTGAGGAACAGGGTATGGGAGACCCAGTACTTC. It encodes CASSVRNRVWETQYF.

The chain employs TRBV9 and TRBJ2-1, with D uncertain. V was pared by 2 bases and J by 3 bases, with 3 bases between. The germline CDR1 and CDR2 sequences are SGDLS and YYNGEE. This CDR3 region has 12 residues. Here the CDR3 reads CASSVYYNEQFF. CDR3 nucleotides: TGTGCCAGCAGCGTTTACTACAATGAGCAGTTCTTC.

The rearrangement uses TRBV5-6 and TRBJ1-5, with 10 positions matching TRBD1. CDR3 length equals 17 residues. V was clipped by 3 bases and J by 4 bases; unmatched bases: 10. Germline V gene data show CDR1 as SGHDT and CDR2 as YYEEEE. The CDR3 bases are TGTGCCAGCAGCTCGTCCGGGACAGGGGTAGGGAATCAGCCCCAGCATTTT. Amino acid sequence: CASSSSGTGVGNQPQHF.

V usage is TRBV6-5 and J usage is TRBJ2-5, with D unclear. The V and J ends lost 5 bases and 4 bases respectively, with 14 bases between them. This CDR3 spans 14 amino acids. Germline CDR1 and CDR2: MNHEY and SVGAGI. DNA for the CDR3: TGTGCCAGCAGTATGGCAAACTCCCGAGAGACCCAGTACTTC. It codes for CASSMANSRETQYF.

The genes are TRBV6-5 and TRBJ2-5, with 7 bases aligning to TRBD1. Germline loops: CDR1 MNHEY, CDR2 SVGAGI. This CDR3 is 15 amino acids long. V dropped 10 bases and J dropped 1; count of bases not matched to a gene: 12. CDR3 nucleotide sequence: TGTGCCATACTCCCGACAGGGAATATCCAAGAGACCCAGTACTTC. It encodes CAILPTGNIQETQYF.

This clone was recorded once. CDR3 nucleotides: TGTGCCAGCAGTTTCGAGGGCGTCGGGGAGCTGTTTTTT. This codes for CASSFEGVGELFF. The chain uses TRBV27 and TRBJ2-2; a possible D gene is TRBD2 (5 bases). This CDR3 spans 13 amino acids. Germline V CDR1 and CDR2: MNHEY, SMNVEV (reference sequence). V was cut by 3 bases and J by 7 bases, with 9 bases left in between.

This clone was recorded once. V gene TRBV7-8 combines with J gene TRBJ2-1; 7 bases align to TRBD2. Germline CDR1 is SGHVS and CDR2 is FQNEAQ. V shed 4 bases, J shed 2 bases, and the junction held 5 bases outside the gene matches. The CDR3 extends over 15 amino acids. CDR3 protein: CASSSGGKAYNEQFF. CDR3 DNA: TGTGCCAGCAGCTCCGGGGGGAAGGCCTACAATGAGCAGTTCTTC.

The chain couples TRBV6-6 to TRBJ2-5; TRBD1 might be the D (6 bases). The V gene's germline CDR1 is MNHNY and CDR2 SVGAGI (reference sequence). The V end lost 6 bases, the J end lost 1 base, and 12 bases lay between the germline ends. The length of the CDR3 is 14 residues. The CDR3 reads CASSSGTLQETQYF. CDR3 coding DNA: TGTGCCAGCAGCTCCGGGACACTCCAAGAGACCCAGTACTTC.

The chain employs TRBV30 and TRBJ1-3; D gene unclear. V shed 0 bases and J shed 2 bases, with 5 bases lying between them. From germline, CDR1 is GTSNPN and CDR2 SVGIG (reference sequence). This CDR3 contains 13 residues. Here the CDR3 DNA reads TGTGCCTGGAGTGTAAGAGCTGGAAACACCATATATTTT. Encoded protein: CAWSVRAGNTIYF.

The gene calls are TRBV6-1 and TRBJ1-1; D possibly corresponds to TRBD1 (5 bases). This CDR3 is built from 14 residues. In germline, CDR1 is MNHNS, CDR2 SASEGT. V lost 1 base and J 7 bases, leaving 13 bases between the germline ends. DNA for the CDR3: TGTGCCAGCAGTGAAGGGCAGGGAGCTGATGAAGCTTTCTTT. Translation: CASSEGQGADEAFF.

The V call is TRBV11-2, the J call TRBJ2-5; D possibly matches TRBD1 or TRBD2 (6 bases each). This CDR3 contains 16 residues. Germline V gives CDR1 SGHAT, CDR2 FQNNGV. V shed 5 bases and J shed 2 bases, with 18 bases lying between them. DNA of the CDR3: TGTGCCAGCAGCGCCAGGCCGGGGGCAAGGCAAGAGACCCAGTACTTC. It translates to CASSARPGARQETQYF.

The J gene is TRBJ1-2, the V gene TRBV10-3; weak D call: TRBD1 (6 bases). Looked up from germline, CDR1 is ENHRY and CDR2 is SYGVKD. Between the trimmed V and J ends, which lost 5 bases and 4 bases, there was a span of 17 bases. The CDR3 runs to 15 residues. CDR3 loop: CAISQTLDRPYGYTF. Written as DNA, the CDR3 is TGTGCCATCAGTCAAACTTTAGACAGGCCCTATGGCTACACCTTC.

This chain connects TRBV12-3 or TRBV12-4 to TRBJ2-2; D gene uncertain. The CDR3 is made up of 12 amino acids. V was trimmed by 7 bases and J by 3 bases, leaving 6 bases between them. CDR3 sequence reads: CASTPYTGELFF. CDR3 coding DNA: TGTGCCAGCACCCCTTACACCGGGGAGCTGTTTTTT.

The chain employs TRBV5-4 and TRBJ2-5; 11 bases align to TRBD1. CDR3 length: 14 amino acids. After removal of 4 bases from V and 4 bases from J, the junction contained 3 bases not matched to a gene. The V gene's germline CDR1 is SGHNT and CDR2 YYREEE (reference sequence). CDR3 nucleotides: TGTGCCAGCAGCCTTGGGACAGGGGGAGAGACCCAGTACTTC. Its protein product is CASSLGTGGETQYF.

This chain connects TRBV15 to TRBJ2-3, with D hard to call. The germline V gene encodes CDR1 LNHNV and CDR2 YYDKDF (reference sequence). Trimming shortened V by 0 bases and J by 1 base, and 5 bases separated the two germline ends. The CDR3 has 14 amino acids. The CDR3 DNA reads as TGTGCCACCAGCAGAGATCTGGGCACAGATACGCAGTATTTT. It is translated as CATSRDLGTDTQYF.

This rearrangement joins TRBV7-6 to TRBJ1-1; D is ambiguous. V lost 5 bases and J lost 3, with 16 bases in between. CDR1 and CDR2 from the germline V gene are SGHVS and FNYEAQ. CDR3 length: 15 amino acids. The CDR3 sequence: CASSPGSGPYTEAFF. CDR3 nucleotides: TGTGCCAGCAGCCCCGGCTCCGGGCCTTACACTGAAGCTTTCTTT. Based on the CDR3 plus reference TRBV7-6 and TRBJ1-1, the full variable domain is GAGVSQSPRYKVTKRGQDVALRCDPISGHVSLYWYRQALGQGPEFLTYFNYEAQQDKSGLPNDRFSAERPEGSISTLTIQRTEQRDSAMYRCASSPGSGPYTEAFFGQGTRLTVV.

The rearrangement uses TRBV10-1 and TRBJ2-2, with 8 bases that match TRBD1. V was clipped by 5 bases and J by 5 bases; unmatched bases: 4. This CDR3 has 14 amino acids. CDR1 WNHNN and CDR2 SYGVQD come from the germline V gene (reference sequence). The CDR3 region is CASSRQGSTGELFF. CDR3 bases: TGCGCCAGCAGTAGACAGGGGTCTACCGGGGAGCTGTTTTTT.

The V call is TRBV7-3, the J call TRBJ2-3; 8 bases match TRBD2. The germline gives CDR1 SGHTA, CDR2 FQGTGA. The CDR3 is 15 residues long. Losses at the gene ends were 0 bases for V and 4 bases for J; bases not matched to a gene: 3. CDR3 residues: CASSLTREAADTQYF. CDR3 DNA sequence: TGTGCCAGCAGCTTAACGCGGGAGGCTGCAGATACGCAGTATTTT.

The chain couples TRBV19 to TRBJ1-3; maybe TRBD1 (6 bases). CDR1 and CDR2 (germline): LNHDA, SQIVND (reference sequence). The V end lost 7 bases, the J end lost 3 bases, and 19 bases lay between the germline ends. The CDR3 is 16 residues long. The CDR3 DNA follows: TGTGCCAGTAACCACAGGGACGCTTTTGGTGGAAACACCATATATTTT. This codes for CASNHRDAFGGNTIYF.